One and the same sample provided the 18 T cell receptor beta chains below, sequenced in a study of blood T cell repertoires in COVID-19. Data came from immunoSEQ multiplex PCR; TCRdb stores just in-frame clones and leaves some out. The sample consists of about 250,000 clones, just over 85% of them appearing once. Sequenced input: PBMCs or T cells enriched from blood (not recorded which). The source of these receptors is a man in his forties who had recovered from COVID-19.

This chain uses TRBV7-9 with TRBJ2-1; D is possibly TRBD2 (5 bases). The CDR3 length is 14 residues. Germline CDR1 SEHNR, CDR2 FQNEAQ (reference sequence). V shed 1 base and J shed 8 bases, with 12 bases lying between them. The CDR3 reads CASSLGGFVHEQFF. Written as DNA, the CDR3 is TGTGCCAGCAGCTTAGGAGGGTTCGTGCATGAGCAGTTCTTC.

J is TRBJ2-7 and V is TRBV4-3; 7 bases fit TRBD2. Germline trimming cut 0 bases from V and 2 bases from J; bases unmatched to any gene: 4. Germline CDR1 and CDR2: LGHNA and YSLEER. The CDR3 runs to 15 residues. CDR3 protein: CASSQEGGGTYEQYF. The CDR3 coding sequence is TGCGCCAGCAGCCAAGAGGGCGGGGGAACCTACGAGCAGTACTTC.

V is TRBV2 and J is TRBJ1-5; no definite D call. V lost 0 bases and J lost 4, with 7 bases in between. This CDR3 has 14 residues. Per germline, CDR1 SNHLY and CDR2 FYNNEI. The CDR3 nucleotides are TGTGCCAGCAGTGAAGCGGTGGAGAATCAGCCCCAGCATTTT. As protein: CASSEAVENQPQHF.

The J gene is TRBJ1-1, the V gene TRBV6-2 or TRBV6-3; TRBD1 is a possible D gene (6 bases). CDR1 is MNHEY, CDR2 SVGEGT, per germline. V gave up 5 bases and J gave up 10 bases, with 17 bases separating them. This CDR3 spans 13 amino acids. CDR3 loop: CASSRRTGGGAFF. CDR3 sequence (DNA): TGTGCCAGCAGTCGACGGACGGGAGGGGGAGCTTTCTTT.

The rearrangement uses TRBV11-3 and TRBJ2-2; D is perhaps TRBD1 (5 bases). Trimming cost V 4 bases and J 1 base, with 16 bases left between them. Germline CDR1 is SGHNT and CDR2 is YENEEA. This CDR3 contains 17 residues. The DNA for the CDR3 is TGTGCCAGCAGCTCCCCCTTTGGGGCCCAGAACACCGGGGAGCTGTTTTTT. Translated: CASSSPFGAQNTGELFF. Based on the CDR3 plus reference TRBV11-3 and TRBJ2-2, the full variable domain is EAGVVQSPRYKIIEKKQPVAFWCNPISGHNTLYWYLQNLGQGPELLIRYENEEAVDDSQLPKDRFSAERLKGVDSTLKIQPAELGDSAVYLCASSSPFGAQNTGELFFGEGSRLTVL.

The gene calls are TRBV10-3 and TRBJ1-1, with 7 bases identical to TRBD1. V shed 6 bases and J 1 base; nucleotides not matched to a gene: 2. Germline V lookup: CDR1 ENHRY, CDR2 SYGVKD. The CDR3 totals 13 residues. CDR3 DNA: TGTGCCATCAGCCAGGGGGAGAACACTGAAGCTTTCTTT. It encodes CAISQGENTEAFF.

The chain joins TRBV28 to TRBJ1-2; D gene ambiguous. The CDR3 totals 14 residues. The germline V gene encodes CDR1 MDHEN and CDR2 SYDVKM. V shed 2 bases and J shed 6 bases, with 13 bases lying between them. The CDR3 here is CASSLRRRAHGYTF. CDR3 DNA: TGTGCCAGCAGTTTAAGGAGACGAGCCCATGGCTACACCTTC.

A single count supports this clone. This sequence joins TRBV7-3 and TRBJ2-3, with TRBD2 identical over 11 bases. After removal of 5 bases from V and 4 bases from J, the junction contained 14 bases not matched to a gene. The CDR3 sequence is 18 residues long. The germline V gene has CDR1 SGHTA and CDR2 FQGTGA. Written as DNA, the CDR3 is TGTGCCAGCAGCGCCGTCGCTTCTGGGACTAGCGGTCCAGATACGCAGTATTTT. Encoded protein: CASSAVASGTSGPDTQYF.

This chain connects TRBV19 to TRBJ1-2, with D uncertain. This CDR3 region has 13 residues. V shed 5 bases and J shed 5 bases, with 12 bases lying between them. CDR1 and CDR2 from the germline V gene are LNHDA and SQIVND (reference sequence). The CDR3 reads CASSLRTLYGYTF. CDR3 nucleotides: TGTGCCAGTAGTCTTAGGACTTTATATGGCTACACCTTC.

This clone has only one observation. The V call is TRBV5-3, the J call TRBJ1-2; a weak D match, TRBD1 (5 bases). TRBV5-3 is an ORF, and what it does is uncertain. This CDR3 has 15 amino acids. V dropped 10 bases and J dropped 3 bases, with 22 bases sitting between them. CDR3 in amino acids: CAPRAGGRGDYGYTF. The CDR3 nucleotides are TGTGCCCCGAGAGCGGGGGGGAGGGGCGACTATGGCTACACCTTC.

This clone came up once. The chain is built from TRBV27 and TRBJ2-7; TRBD1 aligns across 7 bases. V lost 6 bases to trimming and J lost 2 bases; unmatched junction nucleotides: 16. The CDR3 has 17 residues. Germline CDR1 MNHEY, CDR2 SMNVEV (reference sequence). The CDR3 DNA follows: TGTGCCAGCAGATCCACCGGGACAGACTTCTACACCTACGAGCAGTACTTC. The encoded protein is CASRSTGTDFYTYEQYF.

The J gene is TRBJ1-1, the V gene TRBV29-1; D is undetermined. Germline V lookup: CDR1 SQVTM, CDR2 ANQGSEA. The CDR3 spans 11 residues. The V gene lost 6 bases and the J gene lost 5 bases, with 10 bases spanning the gap. The CDR3 sequence: CSVWGGTEAFF. The CDR3 region has the DNA TGCAGCGTGTGGGGAGGGACTGAAGCTTTCTTT.

This clone was detected only a few times. The chain joins TRBV11-1 to TRBJ2-5; 14 bases map to TRBD2. Germline V gene data show CDR1 as SGHAT and CDR2 as FQDESV (reference sequence). CDR3 length: 16 amino acids. With V trimmed by 5 bases and J by 1 base, 3 bases remained unmatched. CDR3 protein: CASSTGLAGGQETQYF. The CDR3 DNA reads as TGTGCCAGCAGCACAGGACTAGCGGGGGGCCAAGAGACCCAGTACTTC.

This clone was seen just once. V usage is TRBV7-9 and J usage is TRBJ1-4; no clear D gene. Germline V CDR1 and CDR2: SEHNR, FQNEAQ (reference sequence). Trimming cost V 6 bases and J 4 bases, with 15 bases left between them. The CDR3 consists of 15 residues. The CDR3, as DNA: TGTGCCAGCAGTCATACAGAACCGATTAATGAAAAACTGTTTTTT. The encoded protein is CASSHTEPINEKLFF. The variable domain in full, completed from reference TRBV7-9 and TRBJ1-4, reads DTGVSQNPRHKITKRGQNVTFRCDPISEHNRLYWYRQTLGQGPEFLTYFQNEAQLEKSRLLSDRFSAERPKGSFSTLEIQRTEQGDSAMYLCASSHTEPINEKLFFGSGTQLSVL.

The chain employs TRBV11-3 and TRBJ2-2; 9 bases are a match to TRBD1. V shed 4 bases and J 4 bases; nucleotides not matched to a gene: 4. Germline loops: CDR1 SGHNT, CDR2 YENEEA. This CDR3 is built from 15 residues. This CDR3 is CASSSGQGSTGELFF. CDR3 in DNA: TGTGCCAGCAGCTCTGGACAGGGGAGCACCGGGGAGCTGTTTTTT.

This clone was counted once. The J gene is TRBJ2-7, the V gene TRBV7-2; 8 bases fit TRBD2. Trimming at V came to 1 base and at J to 3 bases, leaving 5 bases not matched to a gene. Germline V gene data show CDR1 as SGHTA and CDR2 as FQGNSA. The length of the CDR3 is 15 residues. As DNA, the CDR3 is TGTGCCAGCAGCTTAGACGGGGGGGCCTTCTACGAGCAGTACTTC. Protein sequence: CASSLDGGAFYEQYF.

The chain has TRBV5-4 and TRBJ2-5, with a tentative D call TRBD2 (5 bases). From germline, CDR1 is SGHNT and CDR2 YYREEE (reference sequence). V was cut by 1 base and J by 0 bases, with 19 bases left in between. The CDR3 runs 18 residues. The DNA of the CDR3 is TGTGCCAGCAGCTTGACTATGTGGACGGGGTTAGACCAAGAGACCCAGTACTTC. Protein: CASSLTMWTGLDQETQYF.

In its sample, this clone was seen a few times. The V call is TRBV10-3, the J call TRBJ1-2; a possible D gene is TRBD1 (5 bases). Looked up from germline, CDR1 is ENHRY and CDR2 is SYGVKD. Deletions cut 7 bases from V and 8 bases from J, with 20 bases between. The length of the CDR3 is 14 residues. CDR3 loop: CAITEPGGESGYTF. CDR3 DNA: TGTGCCATCACCGAACCCGGGGGGGAAAGCGGCTACACCTTC.